This record looks at one T cell receptor (beta chain) sequence and its context. This entry belongs to a study of blood T cell repertoires in COVID-19. Across the whole study: T cells, B-cell-depleted T cells, or PBMCs provided the cDNA or gDNA that served as material.

Authors' methods: Amplifying reference gene primers gave estimates of nucleated cell counts. Only in-frame clones appear in the TCRdb table, and some are missing; sequencing was by immunoSEQ multiplex PCR. The V and J calls and clone size were taken over from that table, and D and trimming were inferred from the DNA. The sample contains about 170,000 clones, around 67% of which appear only once. V gave up 4 bases and J gave up 5 bases, with 18 bases separating them. This CDR3 is 16 amino acids long. Germline CDR1 MDHEN, CDR2 SYDVKM. J is TRBJ1-5 and V is TRBV28, with D possibly matching TRBD1 (6 bases). The sequence was obtained from a woman over 75 with acute or convalescent COVID-19. Sequences were obtained from peripheral blood. The CDR3 loop is CASSYTPDSYYQPQHF. The CDR3 DNA reads as TGTGCCAGCAGTTATACTCCGGACAGTTACTATCAGCCCCAGCATTTT. The variable domain in full, completed from reference TRBV28 and TRBJ1-5, reads DVKVTQSSRYLVKRTGEKVFLECVQDMDHENMFWYRQDPGLGLRLIYFSYDVKMKEKGDIPEGYSVSREKKERFSLILESASTNQTSMYLCASSYTPDSYYQPQHFGDGTRLSIL.